This TCR beta chain comes out of a study of blood T cell repertoires in COVID-19. Study information: T cells, B-cell-depleted T cells, or PBMCs supplied cDNA or gDNA.

Original handling: By means of reference gene primer amplification, nucleated cell counts were estimated. This table comes from immunoSEQ multiplex PCR, and its TCRdb copy is limited to in-frame clones, with some not included. Clonal size and the V and J genes are those of that table, whereas D and trimming came from the DNA. Altogether approximately 130,000 clones are present, about 77% being singletons, with the ten largest covering around 18%. The CDR3 runs to 15 residues. From germline, CDR1 is SGHTA and CDR2 FQGNSA. V dropped 0 bases and J dropped 8 bases, with 13 bases sitting between them. The source is a man older than 75 with acute or convalescent COVID-19. The sequencing input was peripheral blood. V and J are TRBV7-2 and TRBJ1-4; no clear D. CDR3 sequence reads: CASSLAGEGGEKLFF. The CDR3 DNA follows: TGTGCCAGCAGCTTAGCGGGCGAGGGTGGGGAAAAACTGTTTTTT.